The 23 T cell receptor beta chains given below trace back to one sample, sequenced in a study of CD4 T cells in relation to SARS-CoV-2 and coronaviruses. The unexposed donors gave CD4+ T cells in 2011-2018, prior to COVID-19. Isolation of CD4+ T cells took place after around 11 days in culture. The protocol was immunoSEQ multiplex PCR, while the TCRdb copy is restricted to in-frame clones and leaves out a portion. The data hold 25,000 to 30,000 clones, with roughly 80% observed a single time. These TCRs' antigens remain unknown. Sequenced input: CD4+ T cells from PBMCs, cultured in vitro. All receptors come from a human donor in good health.

CDR3 sequence reads: CASSTLGPPGELFF. CDR3 nucleotides: TGCGCCAGCAGCACACTGGGACCCCCCGGGGAGCTGTTTTTT. V is TRBV5-1 and J is TRBJ2-2; either TRBD1 or TRBD2 may fit D (5 bases each). This CDR3 is built from 14 residues. Trimming stripped 4 bases from V and 6 bases from J, with 13 bases between. Germline V gene lookup returns CDR1 SGHRS and CDR2 YFSETQ.

The chain has TRBV11-1 and TRBJ1-6; no firm D call. Germline assignment: CDR1 SGHAT and CDR2 FQDESV (reference sequence). CDR3 length equals 13 residues. V was pared by 5 bases and J by 4 bases, with 6 bases between. The CDR3 region is CASSRMYNSPLHF. The CDR3 coding sequence is TGTGCCAGCAGCAGAATGTATAATTCACCCCTCCACTTT.

This chain connects TRBV10-3 to TRBJ2-3, with 11 positions matching TRBD2. CDR1 and CDR2 (germline): ENHRY, SYGVKD. The CDR3 has 15 amino acids. V was pared by 2 bases and J by 7 bases, with 5 bases of the junction left unmatched. The CDR3 is CAISEVSGGANTQYF. DNA of the CDR3: TGTGCCATCAGTGAGGTTAGCGGGGGGGCGAATACGCAGTATTTT.

This clone was observed a few times. The rearrangement uses TRBV20-1 and TRBJ2-5; D is ambiguous. The germline V gene has CDR1 DFQATT and CDR2 SNEGSKA (reference sequence). Trimming took off 3 bases at V and 1 base at J, with 3 bases between the two ends. The CDR3 has 11 amino acids. CDR3 in amino acids: CSASGQETQYF. The DNA for the CDR3 is TGCAGTGCTAGCGGCCAAGAGACCCAGTACTTC.

DNA for the CDR3: TGTGCCAGCAGCTTAGGTCCGGTGGCAGATACGCAGTATTTT. Translating it yields CASSLGPVADTQYF. This chain connects TRBV11-3 to TRBJ2-3; D is ambiguous. This CDR3 contains 14 residues. Trimming left V 1 base short and J 4 bases short, with 9 bases between. Germline V gene data show CDR1 as SGHNT and CDR2 as YENEEA.

The CDR3 spells CSAPNQWEQYF. CDR3 in DNA: TGCAGTGCTCCCAATCAATGGGAGCAGTACTTC. The rearrangement links TRBV20-1 to TRBJ2-7; D not certain. The germline gives CDR1 DFQATT, CDR2 SNEGSKA (reference sequence). Trimming left V 5 bases short and J 7 bases short, with 12 bases between. The CDR3 is made up of 11 amino acids.

This clone was picked up a small number of times. The CDR3 protein is CASGLVRDGILSNQPQHF. The CDR3 DNA sequence: TGTGCTAGTGGTTTGGTACGGGATGGGATATTAAGCAATCAGCCCCAGCATTTT. The rearrangement joins TRBV12-5 to TRBJ1-5; D is unclear. The germline V and J ends were trimmed by 0 bases and 1 base, with 16 bases remaining between them. CDR1 is LGHNT and CDR2 is FRNRAP in the germline V gene. This CDR3 is 18 amino acids long.

The chain combines TRBV7-9 with TRBJ1-6; D unclear. CDR3 length: 14 residues. Trimming left V 5 bases short and J 10 bases short, with 15 bases between. Germline V CDR1 and CDR2: SEHNR, FQNEAQ (reference sequence). As DNA, the CDR3 is TGTGCCAGCAGCATCGACGGGGTAGGATCACCCCTCCACTTT. This sequence encodes CASSIDGVGSPLHF.

The chain employs TRBV7-8 and TRBJ1-4; 7 bases fit TRBD1. This CDR3 region has 14 residues. V lost 5 bases and J lost 8; bases outside the gene matches: 8. CDR1 SGHVS and CDR2 FQNEAQ come from the germline V gene. Written as DNA, the CDR3 is TGTGCCAGCAGCATGGGACAGCTTTCGGAAAAACTGTTTTTT. Its translation is CASSMGQLSEKLFF.

This clone has only a few counts. The genes are TRBV3-1 (or the pseudogene TRBV3-2) and TRBJ1-1; D is undetermined. Germline CDR1 reads LGHDT; CDR2 reads YNNKEL (reference sequence). Trimming took off 2 bases at V and 0 bases at J, with 7 bases between the two ends. There are 14 residues in the CDR3. CDR3 amino acids: CASSQSTMNTEAFF. The CDR3 DNA follows: TGTGCCAGCAGCCAAAGTACCATGAACACTGAAGCTTTCTTT.

J is TRBJ1-2 and V is TRBV6-5; unclear D gene. The germline gives CDR1 MNHEY, CDR2 SVGAGI. This CDR3 has 14 residues. V gave up 6 bases and J gave up 5 bases, with 16 bases separating them. The chain's CDR3 is CASRVTGQGYGYTF. The CDR3, as DNA: TGTGCCAGCAGAGTCACTGGTCAAGGTTATGGCTACACCTTC.

The chain combines TRBV30 with TRBJ2-1; 7 bases are shared with TRBD2. With V trimmed by 0 bases and J by 7 bases, 9 bases remained unmatched. The germline CDR1 and CDR2 sequences are GTSNPN and SVGIG (reference sequence). The CDR3 totals 15 residues. The CDR3 bases are TGTGCCTGGAGTGTACCGGGGAGGGCCAGGAATGAGCAGTTCTTC. Translation: CAWSVPGRARNEQFF.

This clone has more than one count but fewer than ten. This rearrangement joins TRBV24-1 to TRBJ1-6; perhaps TRBD1 as D (5 bases). Trimming took off 6 bases at V and 9 bases at J, with 11 bases between the two ends. CDR1 is KGHDR, CDR2 SFDVKD, per germline. This CDR3 has 13 amino acids. CDR3: CATSCPDSSPLHF. Here the CDR3 DNA reads TGTGCCACCAGTTGCCCCGACAGTTCACCCCTCCACTTT.

V gene TRBV11-2 combines with J gene TRBJ2-7; D is perhaps TRBD1 (5 bases). The V gene lost 1 base and the J gene lost 5 bases, with 12 bases spanning the gap. The CDR3 covers 14 residues. Germline-derived CDR1 and CDR2 are SGHAT and FQNNGV. In DNA, the CDR3 is TGTGCCAGCAGCTTAGTTTCAGGGCGCGACGAGCAGTACTTC. This codes for CASSLVSGRDEQYF.

The rearrangement uses TRBV7-6 and TRBJ2-1, with 13 bases identical to TRBD2. The trim removed 5 bases at V and 0 bases at J, leaving 16 bases unmatched. The germline gives CDR1 SGHVS, CDR2 FNYEAQ. The CDR3 extends over 21 amino acids. The CDR3 DNA reads as TGTGCCAGCAGCACTAGAGGGGGAGGACTAGCGGGGGCGAGCTCCTACAATGAGCAGTTCTTC. It codes for CASSTRGGGLAGASSYNEQFF.

V gene TRBV5-1 combines with J gene TRBJ1-4; D may be TRBD1 (5 bases). The CDR3 has 14 residues. V was trimmed by 2 bases and J by 6 bases, leaving 11 bases between them. Looked up from germline, CDR1 is SGHRS and CDR2 is YFSETQ. The CDR3 region has the DNA TGCGCCAGCAGCTTCCGGGGGAACGATGAAAAACTGTTTTTT. As protein: CASSFRGNDEKLFF.

This clone appeared once. The chain employs TRBV5-8 and TRBJ2-3; 11 nucleotides agree with TRBD2. The CDR3 covers 18 residues. The V gene's germline CDR1 is SGHTS and CDR2 YDEGEE. V was clipped by 0 bases and J by 2 bases; unmatched bases: 8. In DNA form, the CDR3 reads TGTGCCAGCAGCTTGGCTAGACTAGCGGGGCCCCCCACAGATACGCAGTATTTT. Translation gives CASSLARLAGPPTDTQYF. Complete variable domain (other parts from reference TRBV5-8 and TRBJ2-3): EAGVTQSPTHLIKTRGQQATLRCSPISGHTSVYWYQQALGLGLQFLLWYDEGEERNRGNFPPRFSGRQFPNYSSELNVNALELEDSALYLCASSLARLAGPPTDTQYFGPGTRLTVL.

This chain joins TRBV30 and TRBJ2-3; D unresolved. This CDR3 contains 13 residues. CDR1 is GTSNPN, CDR2 SVGIG, per germline (reference sequence). V lost 0 bases to trimming and J lost 3 bases, with 7 bases between them. The CDR3 bases are TGTGCCTGGAGTGTAGGAGCGACAGATACGCAGTATTTT. It is translated as CAWSVGATDTQYF. The full variable domain, completed using reference TRBV30 and TRBJ2-3, is SQTIHQWPATLVQPVGSPLSLECTVEGTSNPNLYWYRQAAGRGLQLLFYSVGIGQISSEVPQNLSASRPQDRQFILSSKKLLLSDSGFYLCAWSVGATDTQYFGPGTRLTVL.

This clone showed up just once. The rearrangement uses TRBV2 and TRBJ1-1; D is undetermined. Trimming removed 4 bases from V and 2 bases from J, with 8 bases in between. Per germline, CDR1 SNHLY and CDR2 FYNNEI. The CDR3 has 13 amino acids. CDR3 in amino acids: CASSVERNTEAFF. CDR3 DNA sequence: TGTGCCAGCAGTGTTGAACGAAACACTGAAGCTTTCTTT.

The CDR3 protein is CASSSVSWAEAFF. The CDR3 coding sequence is TGTGCCAGCAGCTCGGTTTCATGGGCCGAAGCTTTCTTT. The chain has TRBV7-2 and TRBJ1-1; no firm D call. Germline assignment: CDR1 SGHTA and CDR2 FQGNSA. The CDR3 is made up of 13 amino acids. Deletions cut 4 bases from V and 8 bases from J, with 14 bases between.

This rearrangement joins TRBV3-1 (or the pseudogene TRBV3-2) to TRBJ1-2; D may be TRBD1 (5 bases). Trimming cost V 2 bases and J 4 bases, with 14 bases left between them. The CDR3 has 15 residues. Germline V CDR1 and CDR2: LGHDT, YNNKEL (reference sequence). CDR3 nucleotides: TGTGCCAGCAGCCAACAGGGCGGTGAGCTCTATGGCTACACCTTC. Translating it yields CASSQQGGELYGYTF.

The CDR3: CASRRGGYTDTQYF. CDR3 nucleotides: TGTGCCAGCAGACGGGGGGGGTACACAGATACGCAGTATTTT. The chain carries TRBV5-4 and TRBJ2-3; 8 positions match TRBD2. Germline-derived CDR1 and CDR2 are SGHNT and YYREEE (reference sequence). Trimming removed 5 bases from V and 2 bases from J; junction bases left unmatched: 4. This CDR3 comprises 14 residues.

The chain combines TRBV27 with TRBJ2-5; D is possibly TRBD2 (7 bases). This CDR3 has 16 amino acids. V was trimmed by 0 bases and J by 5 bases, leaving 16 bases between them. Germline V CDR1 and CDR2: MNHEY, SMNVEV (reference sequence). This CDR3 is CASSLSGALGGETQYF. The CDR3 bases are TGTGCCAGCAGTTTATCGGGGGCCCTGGGGGGGGAGACCCAGTACTTC.